Listed below are T cell receptor beta chains from one sample, sequenced in a study of T cell changes during pregnancy in multiple sclerosis. Clones were sequenced by immunoSEQ multiplex PCR, and TCRdb holds only the in-frame ones, with some missing. The table lists 37,000 or so clones, 80% to 90% of them singletons. This specimen consisted of CD4+ T cells from peripheral blood mononuclear cells, obtained in the first trimester of pregnancy. Receptors originate from a female donor with multiple sclerosis, enrolled in a pregnancy study. Both conserved end residues are part of each CDR3. D genes are given only for firm matches. Clone size appears in some rows only: once, few, many, or a class for an expanded clone.

abundance: once; d_gene: TRBD1; v_gene: TRBV10-1; j_gene: TRBJ1-2; CDR3aa: CASSPRTGGVGYTF; CDR3nt: TGCGCCAGCAGTCCCAGGACAGGGGGAGTTGGCTACACCTTC
abundance: NA; d_gene: NA; v_gene: TRBV7-8; j_gene: TRBJ1-2; CDR3aa: CASSLNSGAGYGYTF; CDR3nt: TGTGCCAGCAGCCTGAATTCAGGGGCAGGCTATGGCTACACCTTC
abundance: NA; d_gene: TRBD2; v_gene: TRBV5-1; j_gene: TRBJ2-5; CDR3aa: CASSLVTGGQETQYF; CDR3nt: TGCGCCAGCAGCTTGGTTACGGGGGGACAAGAGACCCAGTACTTC
abundance: NA; d_gene: NA; v_gene: TRBV7-9; j_gene: TRBJ1-3; CDR3aa: CASVTDMRAGLSGNTIYF; CDR3nt: TGTGCCAGCGTAACGGACATGAGAGCAGGGCTCTCTGGAAACACCATATATTTT
abundance: NA; d_gene: NA; v_gene: TRBV7-8; j_gene: TRBJ2-3; CDR3aa: CASSLLDRRKRSDTQYF; CDR3nt: TGTGCCAGCAGCTTATTGGATCGACGGAAGCGCTCAGATACGCAGTATTTT
abundance: once; d_gene: TRBD2; v_gene: TRBV9; j_gene: TRBJ2-2; CDR3aa: CASSVAGGPNTGELFF; CDR3nt: TGTGCCAGCAGCGTAGCGGGGGGGCCCAACACCGGGGAGCTGTTTTTT
abundance: NA; d_gene: TRBD1; v_gene: TRBV5-1; j_gene: TRBJ1-3; CDR3aa: CASSAAGTGPGNTIYF; CDR3nt: TGCGCCAGCAGCGCGGCCGGGACAGGGCCTGGAAACACCATATATTTT
abundance: NA; d_gene: NA; v_gene: TRBV2; j_gene: TRBJ2-5; CDR3aa: CASTILRGETQYF; CDR3nt: TGTGCCAGCACCATCCTCAGGGGAGAGACCCAGTACTTC
abundance: NA; d_gene: NA; v_gene: TRBV9; j_gene: TRBJ2-2; CDR3aa: CASSGGVGTGELFF; CDR3nt: TGTGCCAGCAGCGGCGGGGTAGGGACCGGGGAGCTGTTTTTT
abundance: NA; d_gene: TRBD1; v_gene: TRBV4-1; j_gene: TRBJ1-4; CDR3aa: CASSQDGRGQYNEKLFF; CDR3nt: TGCGCCAGCAGCCAAGACGGTCGGGGACAGTATAATGAAAAACTGTTTTTT
abundance: NA; d_gene: NA; v_gene: TRBV2; j_gene: TRBJ1-3; CDR3aa: CASRRTGGNTIYF; CDR3nt: TGTGCCAGCAGGAGAACAGGGGGAAACACCATATATTTT
abundance: NA; d_gene: NA; v_gene: TRBV19; j_gene: TRBJ1-2; CDR3aa: CASSIDHRGGLGYTF; CDR3nt: TGTGCCAGTAGTATAGATCACCGGGGGGGCTTGGGCTACACCTTC
abundance: NA; d_gene: NA; v_gene: TRBV30; j_gene: TRBJ2-7; CDR3aa: CAWRGRATTYEQYF; CDR3nt: TGTGCCTGGAGGGGCAGGGCGACAACCTACGAGCAGTACTTC
abundance: NA; d_gene: NA; v_gene: TRBV5-1; j_gene: TRBJ2-7; CDR3aa: CASSWDTGYEQYF; CDR3nt: TGCGCCAGCAGCTGGGACACCGGCTACGAGCAGTACTTC
abundance: NA; d_gene: NA; v_gene: TRBV6-4; j_gene: TRBJ2-3; CDR3aa: CASRGGTASTDTQYF; CDR3nt: TGTGCCAGCAGAGGCGGGACGGCTAGCACAGATACGCAGTATTTT
abundance: NA; d_gene: NA; v_gene: TRBV19; j_gene: TRBJ2-3; CDR3aa: CASSIEGRGAGPDTQYF; CDR3nt: TGTGCCAGTAGTATAGAGGGAAGAGGCGCGGGCCCAGATACGCAGTATTTT
abundance: NA; d_gene: TRBD1; v_gene: TRBV4-2; j_gene: TRBJ1-2; CDR3aa: CASSQEGGQATGGYTF; CDR3nt: TGTGCCAGCAGCCAAGAGGGTGGACAGGCCACCGGGGGCTACACCTTC
abundance: few; d_gene: TRBD1; v_gene: TRBV7-9; j_gene: TRBJ1-1; CDR3aa: CASSETDRGSSEAFF; CDR3nt: TGTGCCAGCAGCGAGACAGACAGGGGGAGTTCTGAAGCTTTCTTT
abundance: NA; d_gene: NA; v_gene: TRBV5-8; j_gene: TRBJ2-3; CDR3aa: CASASSRDTQYF; CDR3nt: TGTGCCAGCGCCTCAAGTAGAGATACGCAGTATTTT
abundance: NA; d_gene: NA; v_gene: TRBV4-3; j_gene: TRBJ1-6; CDR3aa: CASSQDEGLLNNSPLHF; CDR3nt: TGCGCCAGCAGCCAAGATGAGGGTCTCCTAAATAATTCACCCCTCCACTTT
abundance: NA; d_gene: NA; v_gene: TRBV5-1; j_gene: TRBJ1-3; CDR3aa: CASSLDRAFGNTIYF; CDR3nt: TGCGCCAGCAGCTTGGACAGGGCGTTTGGAAACACCATATATTTT
abundance: NA; d_gene: NA; v_gene: TRBV6-5; j_gene: TRBJ2-7; CDR3aa: CASRLGLVHEQYF; CDR3nt: TGTGCCAGCAGATTGGGCTTAGTCCACGAGCAGTACTTC
abundance: once; d_gene: NA; v_gene: TRBV28; j_gene: TRBJ1-5; CDR3aa: CASRKKGVNQPQHF; CDR3nt: TGTGCCAGCAGAAAGAAGGGGGTTAATCAGCCCCAGCATTTT
abundance: NA; d_gene: TRBD1; v_gene: TRBV5-1; j_gene: TRBJ2-5; CDR3aa: CASSPARDRGETQYF; CDR3nt: TGCGCCAGCAGCCCGGCGCGGGACAGGGGAGAGACCCAGTACTTC
abundance: once; d_gene: NA; v_gene: TRBV19; j_gene: TRBJ1-4; CDR3aa: CASSPGEQLFF; CDR3nt: TGTGCCAGTAGTCCAGGGGAGCAACTGTTTTTT
abundance: NA; d_gene: NA; v_gene: TRBV7-2; j_gene: TRBJ1-2; CDR3aa: CASSRANYGYTF; CDR3nt: TGTGCCAGCAGCCGCGCTAACTATGGCTACACCTTC
abundance: NA; d_gene: NA; v_gene: TRBV18; j_gene: TRBJ2-2; CDR3aa: CASSGPGSGELFF; CDR3nt: TGTGCCAGCTCAGGACCAGGGTCCGGGGAGCTGTTTTTT
abundance: NA; d_gene: TRBD2; v_gene: TRBV7-9; j_gene: TRBJ2-5; CDR3aa: CASSLGLAGDEGETQYF; CDR3nt: TGTGCCAGCAGCCTGGGACTAGCGGGAGATGAAGGAGAGACCCAGTACTTC
abundance: NA; d_gene: NA; v_gene: TRBV7-8; j_gene: TRBJ1-2; CDR3aa: CASSLAVDRISNGYTF; CDR3nt: TGTGCCAGCAGCTTAGCTGTTGACAGGATATCCAATGGCTACACCTTC
abundance: NA; d_gene: NA; v_gene: TRBV5-1; j_gene: TRBJ1-1; CDR3aa: CASSSPSGGTEAFF; CDR3nt: TGCGCCAGCAGCTCACCAAGCGGCGGCACTGAAGCTTTCTTT
abundance: NA; d_gene: NA; v_gene: TRBV30; j_gene: TRBJ2-1; CDR3aa: CAWRRYNEQFF; CDR3nt: TGTGCCTGGAGGAGGTACAATGAGCAGTTCTTC
abundance: NA; d_gene: NA; v_gene: TRBV6-5; j_gene: TRBJ1-1; CDR3aa: CASSQQGPTEAFF; CDR3nt: TGTGCCAGCAGTCAACAGGGCCCCACTGAAGCTTTCTTT
abundance: NA; d_gene: NA; v_gene: TRBV30; j_gene: TRBJ1-1; CDR3aa: CAWSALGGVRNTEAFF; CDR3nt: TGTGCCTGGAGCGCCCTGGGGGGGGTCCGGAACACTGAAGCTTTCTTT
abundance: NA; d_gene: NA; v_gene: TRBV7-2; j_gene: TRBJ2-5; CDR3aa: CASTGRGGTQYF; CDR3nt: TGTGCCAGCACTGGAAGGGGCGGGACCCAGTACTTC
abundance: NA; d_gene: TRBD2; v_gene: TRBV4-2; j_gene: TRBJ2-2; CDR3aa: CASSRSGGGTNTGELFF; CDR3nt: TGTGCCAGCAGCCGTAGCGGGGGAGGCACGAACACCGGGGAGCTGTTTTTT
abundance: NA; d_gene: NA; v_gene: TRBV10-3; j_gene: TRBJ1-6; CDR3aa: CAISDLDSPLHF; CDR3nt: TGTGCCATCAGTGATCTCGATTCACCCCTCCACTTT